Following are 27 T cell receptor beta chains from one sample sequenced in a study of cytomegalovirus exposure and HLA in healthy donors (dated by TCRdb to 2017 to 2019). Receptor libraries were prepared by the immunoSEQ multiplex PCR assay. For the multiplex PCR, a mixture combining 60 forward primers for TCR Vbeta segments and 13 reverse primers for TCR Jbeta segments was used. TCRdb took this table from immuneACCESS and kept in-frame rearrangements with V and J called. Such tables lack part of the clones; where checked against another copy, unresolved V genes explain under half of the gap, and the rest is unexplained. The sample contains some 150,000 clones, approximately 74% of them found a single time. The ten largest account for around 1.9% of the sample. The source material was PBMCs. The receptors stem from a man in his thirties or forties in good health and CMV-seronegative.

The chain joins TRBV7-8 to TRBJ1-1, with 10 bases lining up with TRBD1. V dropped 5 bases and J dropped 5; count of bases not matched to a gene: 8. CDR3 length: 15 amino acids. Germline-derived CDR1 and CDR2 are SGHVS and FQNEAQ. The CDR3 region is CASSLRQGALTEAFF. In DNA, the CDR3 is TGTGCCAGCAGCCTCCGACAGGGGGCATTAACTGAAGCTTTCTTT.

This clone appeared a single time. The rearrangement uses TRBV6-1 and TRBJ1-1; 9 positions match TRBD1. The germline V gene has CDR1 MNHNS and CDR2 SASEGT. After removal of 8 bases from V and 0 bases from J, the junction contained 4 bases not matched to a gene. The CDR3 spans 14 residues. The CDR3 nucleotides read TGTGCCAGCGGGGGGACAGGGATGAACACTGAAGCTTTCTTT. Its protein product is CASGGTGMNTEAFF.

The chain joins TRBV5-1 to TRBJ1-1, with D possibly matching TRBD1 (6 bases). CDR3 length: 16 residues. CDR1 and CDR2 (germline): SGHRS, YFSETQ. Trimming cost V 0 bases and J 3 bases, with 15 bases left between them. The CDR3 coding sequence is TGCGCCAGCAGCTTGGCGACAGGAGTATTGGACACTGAAGCTTTCTTT. This sequence encodes CASSLATGVLDTEAFF.

This clone was counted between two and nine times. This chain connects TRBV6-5 to TRBJ1-1; tentative D call: TRBD1 (5 bases). The CDR3 sequence is 14 residues long. Germline assignment: CDR1 MNHEY and CDR2 SVGAGI. V was clipped by 2 bases and J by 6 bases, with 13 bases between them. The CDR3 DNA reads TGTGCCAGCAGTTACGGGACGGGGGTGGCTGAAGCTTTCTTT. Amino acids: CASSYGTGVAEAFF.

This CDR3 reads CASSPDGDSNQPQHF. The DNA for the CDR3 is TGTGCCAGCAGCCCCGACGGGGATAGCAATCAGCCCCAGCATTTT. V is TRBV9 and J is TRBJ1-5, with no clear D. This CDR3 region has 15 residues. The germline V gene has CDR1 SGDLS and CDR2 YYNGEE. V was shortened by 4 bases and J by 0 bases, with 11 bases between the two germline ends.

The chain uses TRBV28 and TRBJ2-5, with 9 nucleotides matching TRBD2. CDR1 and CDR2 from the germline V gene are MDHEN and SYDVKM. The trim removed 3 bases at V and 6 bases at J, leaving 8 bases unmatched. The CDR3 is 15 residues long. CDR3 sequence reads: CASSLGGGAGKTQYF. In DNA form, the CDR3 reads TGTGCCAGCAGTTTGGGCGGGGGGGCCGGGAAGACCCAGTACTTC.

This chain connects TRBV1 to TRBJ1-2. TRBV1 is marked as a pseudogene. This CDR3 spans 14 amino acids. The CDR3 protein is CTSSQVALEDGYTF. The CDR3, as DNA: TGCACCAGCAGCCAAGTGGCACTCGAGGATGGCTACACCTTC.

The V and J genes are TRBV18 and TRBJ2-5; tentative D call: TRBD1 (6 bases). The DNA end favors TRBJ2-7, so the J call may be wrong. The CDR3 length is 12 residues. Germline V gene lookup returns CDR1 KGHSH and CDR2 LQKENI. CDR3 nucleotides: TGTGCCAGCTCACCAAACAGGGACGAGCAGTACTTC. Amino acids: CASSPNRDEQYF.

Comments on this clone: The junction does not match germline at one end; this may be a read error. CDR3 protein: CSSSLGPVGTGAYEQYF. CDR3 nucleotides: TGTTCCAGCAGCTTAGGGCCGGTTGGAACGGGTGCGTACGAGCAGTACTTC. The rearrangement links TRBV7-9 to TRBJ2-7, with unresolved D. The CDR3 covers 17 residues. Germline lookup yields CDR1 SEHNR and CDR2 FQNEAQ (reference sequence).

V is TRBV18 and J is TRBJ2-5; TRBD2 matches 8 bases. V shed 3 bases, J shed 5 bases, and the junction held 5 bases outside the gene matches. The CDR3 runs to 14 residues. Germline V CDR1 and CDR2: KGHSH, LQKENI. CDR3 residues: CASSPPSGLETQYF. CDR3 in DNA: TGTGCCAGCTCACCGCCTAGCGGGTTGGAGACCCAGTACTTC.

This clone was detected a few times. The J gene is TRBJ2-2, the V gene TRBV19; perhaps TRBD1 as D (6 bases). The germline V gene encodes CDR1 LNHDA and CDR2 SQIVND (reference sequence). Trimming left V 11 bases short and J 8 bases short, with 21 bases between. The CDR3 has 14 amino acids. The CDR3: CASTGTRSSGELFF. In DNA, the CDR3 is TGTGCCTCTACCGGGACACGGTCGTCGGGGGAGCTGTTTTTT.

The gene calls are TRBV29-1 and TRBJ2-3, with D perhaps matching TRBD1 (6 bases). V was clipped by 5 bases and J by 2 bases, with 11 bases between them. The CDR3 consists of 13 residues. CDR1 is SQVTM and CDR2 is ANQGSEA in the germline V gene. This CDR3 reads CSVPRTDTDTQYF. The CDR3 nucleotides are TGCAGCGTTCCGAGGACAGACACAGATACGCAGTATTTT.

The chain is built from TRBV9 and TRBJ2-5; 11 bases fit TRBD2. Trimming cost V 6 bases and J 3 bases; bases outside gene matches: 1. This CDR3 is 13 amino acids long. CDR1 is SGDLS, CDR2 YYNGEE, per germline. CDR3 DNA: TGTGCCAGCAATAGCGGGGGGGAAGAGACCCAGTACTTC. Encoded protein: CASNSGGEETQYF. The full variable domain, in which reference TRBV9 and TRBJ2-5 provide the parts outside the CDR3, is DSGVTQTPKHLITATGQRVTLRCSPRSGDLSVYWYQQSLDQGLQFLIQYYNGEERAKGNILERFSAQQFPDLHSELNLSSLELGDSALYFCASNSGGEETQYFGPGTRLLVL.

For the CDR3, the DNA is TGCGCCAGCAGCTTGGGCACCCCTGCAGCTAATGAAAAACTGTTTTTT. Its translation: CASSLGTPAANEKLFF. The V call is TRBV5-1, the J call TRBJ1-4; unclear D gene. In germline, CDR1 is SGHRS, CDR2 YFSETQ. The CDR3 is 16 residues long. Trimming left V 0 bases short and J 3 bases short, with 12 bases between.

The J gene is TRBJ1-1, the V gene TRBV4-2; 10 positions match TRBD1. J was trimmed by 10 bases and V by 0 bases; bases with no gene match: 5. Germline V CDR1 and CDR2: LGHNA, YNFKEQ. The CDR3 runs to 14 residues. CDR3: CASSQDRGQGRAFF. For the CDR3, the DNA is TGTGCCAGCAGCCAAGACCGGGGACAGGGGCGAGCTTTCTTT.

This clone has a handful of counts. The rearrangement uses TRBV2 and TRBJ2-7; 8 bases map to TRBD1. Germline lookup yields CDR1 SNHLY and CDR2 FYNNEI. V was pared by 6 bases and J by 5 bases, with 3 bases of the junction left unmatched. The CDR3 runs to 12 residues. The chain's CDR3 is CASRDRADEQYF. The CDR3 DNA reads as TGTGCCAGCAGGGACAGGGCAGACGAGCAGTACTTC.

The J gene is TRBJ1-3, the V gene TRBV30; D is unresolved. CDR1 and CDR2 (germline): GTSNPN, SVGIG (reference sequence). CDR3 length equals 15 residues. Between the trimmed V and J ends, which lost 0 bases and 0 bases, there was a span of 9 bases. CDR3: CAWSVRGISGNTIYF. The CDR3 bases are TGTGCCTGGAGTGTACGAGGGATCTCTGGAAACACCATATATTTT.

The chain recombines TRBV28 with TRBJ1-1; 7 bases line up with TRBD1. The germline V gene encodes CDR1 MDHEN and CDR2 SYDVKM. The V gene end was trimmed by 5 bases and the J gene end by 9 bases; junction bases not matched to a gene: 9. The CDR3 is 13 amino acids. CDR3 coding DNA: TGTGCCAGCAGTCCGAGGACAGGCCGAAAAGCTTTCTTT. The encoded protein is CASSPRTGRKAFF.

The V gene is TRBV7-3, the J gene TRBJ1-1; 8 bases are a match to TRBD1. CDR1 is SGHTA and CDR2 is FQGTGA in the germline V gene. This CDR3 contains 14 residues. V was pared by 6 bases and J by 5 bases, with 8 bases of the junction left unmatched. Here the CDR3 DNA reads TGTGCCAGCAGGGATCAGGGGGCGGAAACTGAAGCTTTCTTT. Translation gives CASRDQGAETEAFF.

The chain couples TRBV7-9 to TRBJ1-2; 11 bases are a match to TRBD1. With V trimmed by 5 bases and J by 0 bases, 8 bases remained unmatched. Germline CDR1 is SEHNR and CDR2 is FQNEAQ (reference sequence). There are 17 residues in the CDR3. The DNA for the CDR3 is TGTGCCAGCAGCCCTCCCGGACAGGGGGCCTCTAACTATGGCTACACCTTC. Amino acids: CASSPPGQGASNYGYTF. Supplemented by reference TRBV7-9 and TRBJ1-2, the full variable domain reads DTGVSQNPRHKITKRGQNVTFRCDPISEHNRLYWYRQTLGQGPEFLTYFQNEAQLEKSRLLSDRFSAERPKGSFSTLEIQRTEQGDSAMYLCASSPPGQGASNYGYTFGSGTRLTVV.

This clone was counted a single time. This chain links TRBV6-6 with TRBJ2-1; perhaps TRBD2 as D (5 bases). This CDR3 has 12 residues. The V end lost 6 bases, the J end lost 3 bases, and 6 bases lay between the germline ends. Germline assignment: CDR1 MNHNY and CDR2 SVGAGI (reference sequence). The CDR3 DNA sequence: TGTGCCAGCAGCCGGGGCTACAATGAGCAGTTCTTC. This translates into CASSRGYNEQFF.

This rearrangement joins TRBV5-1 to TRBJ2-1; 9 bases agree with TRBD1. The CDR3 spans 17 residues. J lost 4 bases, V lost 3 bases, and 11 bases had no gene match. CDR1 SGHRS and CDR2 YFSETQ come from the germline V gene. CDR3 residues: CASSSLGLGQGYNEQFF. CDR3 DNA sequence: TGCGCCAGCAGCTCATTAGGGTTGGGACAGGGTTACAATGAGCAGTTCTTC. Filled out from reference TRBV5-1 and TRBJ2-1, the complete variable domain reads KAGVTQTPRYLIKTRGQQVTLSCSPISGHRSVSWYQQTPGQGLQFLFEYFSETQRNKGNFPGRFSGRQFSNSRSEMNVSTLELGDSALYLCASSSLGLGQGYNEQFFGPGTRLTVL.

The V and J genes are TRBV25-1 and TRBJ2-3; D is perhaps TRBD2 (5 bases). This CDR3 is built from 13 residues. Germline CDR1 is MGHDK and CDR2 is SYGVNS. The ends were cut back, 4 bases at V and 4 bases at J, with 9 bases in the middle. CDR3 sequence reads: CASSAGFSDTQYF. The CDR3 DNA follows: TGTGCCAGCAGTGCGGGATTTTCAGATACGCAGTATTTT.

In this sample, this clone turned up once. This chain links TRBV7-6 with TRBJ2-5; a weak D match, TRBD2 (6 bases). Germline V gene data show CDR1 as SGHVS and CDR2 as FNYEAQ. V was shortened by 2 bases and J by 11 bases, with 15 bases between the two germline ends. This CDR3 region has 13 residues. The DNA for the CDR3 is TGTGCCAGCAGCTTAAGTCTACCGGGGGAGCAGTACTTC. It yields the protein CASSLSLPGEQYF.

Only a few counts were recorded for this clone. This rearrangement joins TRBV19 to TRBJ1-1; 9 nucleotides match TRBD1. With V trimmed by 3 bases and J by 1 base, 3 bases remained unmatched. Germline V gene sequence: CDR1 LNHDA, CDR2 SQIVND (reference sequence). This CDR3 has 15 amino acids. CDR3 coding DNA: TGTGCCAGTAGTATCGGACAGGGGCCGAACACTGAAGCTTTCTTT. Its translation: CASSIGQGPNTEAFF.

This chain joins TRBV10-3 and TRBJ2-5; possible D gene TRBD1, 5 bases. The end of the DNA fits TRBJ2-7 better, so the J call may be wrong. The CDR3 covers 14 residues. Germline V gene lookup returns CDR1 ENHRY and CDR2 SYGVKD. This CDR3 reads CAIGLAGNMYEQYF. In DNA form, the CDR3 reads TGTGCCATCGGCTTGGCAGGGAATATGTACGAGCAGTACTTC.

V is TRBV10-3 and J is TRBJ2-2; 10 bases map to TRBD1. In germline, CDR1 is ENHRY, CDR2 SYGVKD. The CDR3 loop spans 15 amino acids. V trimming: 3 bases; J trimming: 6 bases; junction bases outside the gene matches: 4. The CDR3 loop reads CAISDGTGAAGELFF. The CDR3 bases are TGTGCCATCAGTGACGGGACAGGGGCGGCCGGGGAGCTGTTTTTT.